This T cell receptor (beta chain) was sequenced for a study of blood T cell repertoires in COVID-19. Study background: The United States, Italy and Spain provided the acute and convalescent COVID-19 samples.

In germline, CDR1 is SGHNT, CDR2 YENEEA. The V end lost 5 bases, the J end lost 7 bases, and 11 bases lay between the germline ends. CDR3 length equals 12 residues. The assay was immunoSEQ multiplex PCR, and TCRdb's table has in-frame clones only and misses some. The sample records 150,000 or so clones, roughly nine tenths being singletons. The specimen sequenced was peripheral blood. The chain employs TRBV11-3 and TRBJ1-2; TRBD1 might be the D (5 bases). This receptor was identified in a woman between 40 and 55 years old with acute or convalescent COVID-19. The CDR3: CASSRGHLGYTF. CDR3 nucleotides: TGTGCCAGCAGCCGCGGACACCTTGGCTACACCTTC.